This TCR beta chain comes out of a study of T cells after somatic rescue of genetic block. Some clones are missing from TCRdb's copy, which holds only in-frame ones; the method was immunoSEQ multiplex PCR. The sample records 55,000 to 75,000 clones, less than 95% being singletons. There are 13 residues in the CDR3. V shed 5 bases, J shed 5 bases, and the junction held 4 bases outside the gene matches. Germline V gene data show CDR1 as LNHNV and CDR2 as YYDKDF (reference sequence). Sequenced sample: peripheral blood mononuclear cells (PBMCs). The rearrangement links TRBV15 to TRBJ2-5, with 8 bases aligning to TRBD2. This clonotype was sampled from a man aged 40-55 years. CDR3 nucleotide sequence: TGTGCCACCAGCGGAAGCGGGAGTGAGACCCAGTACTTC. Protein sequence: CATSGSGSETQYF.